This TCR beta chain originates from a study of blood T cell repertoires in COVID-19. About the study: The analysed material was cDNA or gDNA that came from T cells, B-cell-depleted T cells, or PBMCs.

With V trimmed by 0 bases and J by 7 bases, 8 bases remained unmatched. The CDR3 runs 16 residues. Germline V gives CDR1 SGHNT, CDR2 YENEEA. Authors' processing steps: Nucleated cell counts were estimated from reference gene primer amplification. Sequencing used immunoSEQ multiplex PCR; TCRdb keeps in-frame clones, though not all of them. The V and J calls and clone size are taken from that table; D and trimming were inferred from the DNA. The sample lists about 29,000 clones, about 80% occurring once. This rearrangement joins TRBV11-3 to TRBJ2-5; TRBD2 agrees at 10 bases. This TCR was recovered from a woman aged 65 to 85 with acute or convalescent COVID-19. Specimen: peripheral blood. The CDR3 DNA follows: TGTGCCAGCAGCTTAGATCTGGCTAGCGGGAGTTCGACCCAGTACTTC. Translation: CASSLDLASGSSTQYF.